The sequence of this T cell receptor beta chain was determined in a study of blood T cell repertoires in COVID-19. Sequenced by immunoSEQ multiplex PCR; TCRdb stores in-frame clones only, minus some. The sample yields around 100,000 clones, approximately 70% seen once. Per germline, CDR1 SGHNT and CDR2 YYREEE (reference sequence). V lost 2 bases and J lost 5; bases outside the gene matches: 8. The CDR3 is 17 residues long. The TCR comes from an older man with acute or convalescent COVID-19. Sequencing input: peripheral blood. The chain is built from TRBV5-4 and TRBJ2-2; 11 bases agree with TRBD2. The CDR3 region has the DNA TGTGCCAGCAGCTTTCAACTAGCGGGGGCGAGAACCGGGGAGCTGTTTTTT. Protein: CASSFQLAGARTGELFF.